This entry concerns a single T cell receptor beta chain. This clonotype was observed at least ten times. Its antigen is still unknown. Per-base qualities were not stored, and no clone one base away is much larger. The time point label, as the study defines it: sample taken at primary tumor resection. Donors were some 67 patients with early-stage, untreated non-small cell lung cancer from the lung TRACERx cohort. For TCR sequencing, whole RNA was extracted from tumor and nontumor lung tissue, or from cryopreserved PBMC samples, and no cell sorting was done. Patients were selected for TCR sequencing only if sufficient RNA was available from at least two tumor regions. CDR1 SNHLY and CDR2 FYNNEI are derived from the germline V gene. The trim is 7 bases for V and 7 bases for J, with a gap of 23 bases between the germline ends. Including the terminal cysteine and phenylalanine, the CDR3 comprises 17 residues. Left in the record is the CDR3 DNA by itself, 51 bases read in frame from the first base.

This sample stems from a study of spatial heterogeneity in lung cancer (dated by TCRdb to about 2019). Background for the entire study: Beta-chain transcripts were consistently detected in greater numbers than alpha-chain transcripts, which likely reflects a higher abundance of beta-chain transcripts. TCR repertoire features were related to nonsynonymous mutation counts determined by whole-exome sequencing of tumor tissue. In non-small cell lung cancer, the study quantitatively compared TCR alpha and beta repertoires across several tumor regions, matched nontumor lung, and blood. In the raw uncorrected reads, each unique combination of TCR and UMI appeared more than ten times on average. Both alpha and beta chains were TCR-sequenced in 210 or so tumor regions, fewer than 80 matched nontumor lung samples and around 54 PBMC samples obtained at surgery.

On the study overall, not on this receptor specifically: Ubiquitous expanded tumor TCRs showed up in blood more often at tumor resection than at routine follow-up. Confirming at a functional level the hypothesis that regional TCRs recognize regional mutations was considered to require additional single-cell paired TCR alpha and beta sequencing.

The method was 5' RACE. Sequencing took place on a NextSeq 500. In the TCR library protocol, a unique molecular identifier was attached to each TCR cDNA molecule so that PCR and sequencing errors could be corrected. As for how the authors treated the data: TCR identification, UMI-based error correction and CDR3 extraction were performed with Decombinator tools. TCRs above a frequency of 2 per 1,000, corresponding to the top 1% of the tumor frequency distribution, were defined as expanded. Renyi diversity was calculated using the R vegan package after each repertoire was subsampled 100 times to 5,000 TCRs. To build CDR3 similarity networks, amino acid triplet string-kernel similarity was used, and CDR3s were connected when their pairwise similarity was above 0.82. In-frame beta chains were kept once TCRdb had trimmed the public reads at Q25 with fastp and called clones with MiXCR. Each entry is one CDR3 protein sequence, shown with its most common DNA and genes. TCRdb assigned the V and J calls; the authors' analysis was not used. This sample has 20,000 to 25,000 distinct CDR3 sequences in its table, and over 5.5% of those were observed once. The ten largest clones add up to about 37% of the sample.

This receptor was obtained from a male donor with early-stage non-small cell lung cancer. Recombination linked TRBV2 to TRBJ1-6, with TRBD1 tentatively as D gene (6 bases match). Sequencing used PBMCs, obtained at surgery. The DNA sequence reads TGTGCCAGCACTAGGGTCAGGGGCGTACTGACGAATTCACCCCTCCACTTT. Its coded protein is CASTRVRGVLTNSPLHF.